What follows describes a single T cell receptor (beta chain). Its target is not known. The CDR3 has 12 amino acids. V was clipped by 5 bases and J by 4 bases; unmatched bases: 4. Germline V gene data show CDR1 as SQVTM and CDR2 as ANQGSEA. Amplification used 60 Vbeta primers and 13 Jbeta primers. TCRdb's copy holds only in-frame clones and misses some; the assay was immunoSEQ multiplex PCR. The sample has roughly 150,000 clones, 80% to 90% seen once; the top ten hold approximately 2.4%. The sample originates from a study of cytomegalovirus exposure and HLA in healthy donors. Overall study findings and caveats: An analysis that came later showed most CMV-associated TCR beta chains appearing HLA-restricted. What a later analysis showed was that several of the most significant clusters appeared linked to common viral pathogens. Some V segments, including TRBV6-2 and TRBV6-3, were excluded as indistinguishable.

This sequence was found in a male donor in good health and CMV-seronegative. V is TRBV29-1 and J is TRBJ2-5; 7 nucleotides agree with TRBD1. The sequenced sample was PBMCs. The CDR3 DNA sequence: TGCAGCGTTATGGCAGGGGGAGAGACCCAGTACTTC. Residues: CSVMAGGETQYF.